This T cell receptor beta chain comes out of a study of blood T cell repertoires in COVID-19. Original data processing: Amplification with reference gene primers provided the estimates of nucleated cell counts. The protocol was immunoSEQ multiplex PCR, while the TCRdb copy is restricted to in-frame clones and leaves out a portion. The DNA was the basis for D and trimming; V, J and clone size are from that table. This table has around 270,000 clones, 84% appearing once. About this clone itself: In the same sample, other DNA sequences code for this CDR3.

CDR1 and CDR2 from the germline V gene are GTSNPN and SVGIG (reference sequence). This CDR3 is built from 13 residues. V shed 0 bases and J shed 2 bases, with 7 bases lying between them. Sequencing used peripheral blood. The TCR was taken from a man aged 55 to 70 with acute or convalescent COVID-19. The rearrangement joins TRBV30 to TRBJ1-1, with D hard to call. This chain's CDR3 is CAWSVRGNTEAFF. CDR3 DNA: TGTGCCTGGAGTGTAAGAGGAAACACTGAAGCTTTCTTT.